The 29 T cell receptor beta chains in this list originate from one sample, sequenced in a study of CD8 T cells in ankylosing spondylitis. TCRdb re-called the 5' RACE reads through MiXCR, storing one row per CDR3 protein. The sample holds approximately 550,000 distinct CDR3 sequences, about 13% seen once. General study points: Among TCR beta sequences, a motif of eight or nine highly homologous variants appeared characteristic of ankylosing spondylitis blood.

The antigens for these receptors are not known. The sample consisted of blood, either unsorted or a sorted T cell fraction (not recorded which). These receptors were obtained from a male donor with ankylosing spondylitis.

This clonotype was found a few times. J is TRBJ2-1 and V is TRBV6-2 or TRBV6-3; D gene uncertain. V lost 1 base to trimming and J lost 7 bases, with 11 bases between them. The CDR3 contains 14 residues. Germline V gene sequence: CDR1 MNHEY, CDR2 SVGEGT. The CDR3 loop is CASSYWFGRNEQFF. The DNA for the CDR3 is TGTGCCAGCAGTTACTGGTTCGGAAGGAATGAGCAGTTCTTC.

This clonotype has at least ten counts. This chain connects TRBV5-1 to TRBJ1-1; no clear D gene. V lost 1 base and J 0 bases, leaving 4 bases between the germline ends. CDR1 is SGHRS, CDR2 YFSETQ, per germline. The CDR3 has 13 residues. DNA for the CDR3: TGCGCCAGCAGCTTGTTTATGAACACTGAAGCTTTCTTT. This sequence encodes CASSLFMNTEAFF.

A few counts support this clonotype. The V call is TRBV13, the J call TRBJ2-1, with TRBD2 matching 8 bases. V shed 4 bases and J 6 bases; nucleotides not matched to a gene: 8. Germline V gene data show CDR1 as PRHDT and CDR2 as FYEKMQ (reference sequence). There are 15 residues in the CDR3. The CDR3 region has the DNA TGTGCCAGCAGCTCCTCGGGACTAGTTGCCAATGAGCAGTTCTTC. Translated, it gives CASSSSGLVANEQFF.

This sequence joins TRBV19 and TRBJ2-3; 7 nucleotides align to TRBD2. The trim removed 3 bases at V and 4 bases at J, leaving 10 bases unmatched. CDR3 length: 16 amino acids. Germline loops: CDR1 LNHDA, CDR2 SQIVND (reference sequence). Here the CDR3 reads CASSIRREVEADTQYF. The CDR3 region has the DNA TGTGCCAGTAGTATTCGTCGGGAGGTGGAAGCAGATACGCAGTATTTT.

This clonotype was detected only a few times. The J gene is TRBJ2-5, the V gene TRBV7-2, with D unresolved. The CDR3 has 14 residues. V lost 1 base and J lost 2, with 8 bases in between. Per the germline V gene, CDR1 is SGHTA and CDR2 is FQGNSA. DNA of the CDR3: TGTGCCAGCAGCTTAGGAATGTGGCAAGAGACCCAGTACTTC. Translating it yields CASSLGMWQETQYF.

The chain joins TRBV20-1 to TRBJ1-1; D possibly corresponds to TRBD1 (6 bases). The V end was cut by 3 bases, the J end by 6 bases, with 20 bases between. Looked up from germline, CDR1 is DFQATT and CDR2 is SNEGSKA (reference sequence). CDR3 length: 15 residues. In nucleotides, the CDR3 is TGCAGTGCTAGGGACCGGGCAGGGGAATTTGCTGAAGCTTTCTTT. Translation: CSARDRAGEFAEAFF.

The V and J genes are TRBV4-2 and TRBJ2-7; no definite D call. CDR3 length: 11 amino acids. Trimming took 3 bases from V and 6 from J, leaving 6 bases between them. CDR1 LGHNA and CDR2 YNFKEQ come from the germline V gene. In DNA, the CDR3 is TGTGCCAGCAGCCAGGGGTTCGAGCAGTACTTC. This codes for CASSQGFEQYF.

The chain uses TRBV6-1 and TRBJ2-2; D is possibly TRBD2 (6 bases). The CDR3 consists of 14 residues. Trimming took off 9 bases at V and 8 bases at J, with 19 bases between the two ends. Germline V gene lookup returns CDR1 MNHNS and CDR2 SASEGT. The CDR3 loop reads CARTRPLGRGELFF. The CDR3 bases are TGTGCCAGGACTAGGCCTTTGGGTCGAGGGGAGCTGTTTTTT.

This clonotype turned up a few times. The V call is TRBV6-1, the J call TRBJ2-1, with 12 positions matching TRBD2. The CDR3 is 18 amino acids. The V segment lost 6 bases and the J segment 6 bases; nucleotides outside the gene matches: 15. Germline lookup yields CDR1 MNHNS and CDR2 SASEGT. The CDR3: CASSQLPKTSGSSNEQFF. The CDR3 region has the DNA TGTGCCAGCAGCCAACTCCCCAAGACTAGCGGGAGCTCCAATGAGCAGTTCTTC.

This clonotype was seen a handful of times. This chain uses TRBV7-8 with TRBJ2-7, with no clear D. V gave up 1 base and J gave up 7 bases, with 14 bases separating them. CDR1 and CDR2 (germline): SGHVS, FQNEAQ. CDR3 length: 14 amino acids. DNA of the CDR3: TGTGCCAGCAGCTTAGGGATCTTCTTGGGAGAGCAGTACGTC. It translates to CASSLGIFLGEQYV.

J is TRBJ2-3 and V is TRBV3-1; 10 positions match TRBD2. This CDR3 has 18 amino acids. V shed 0 bases and J 3 bases; nucleotides not matched to a gene: 9. Germline V gives CDR1 LGHDT, CDR2 YNNKEL (reference sequence). The CDR3 is CASSQERGAGGRTDTQYF. The CDR3 bases are TGTGCCAGCAGCCAAGAACGGGGAGCGGGAGGGCGAACAGATACGCAGTATTTT.

V gene TRBV20-1 combines with J gene TRBJ1-5; maybe TRBD1 (5 bases). Germline-derived CDR1 and CDR2 are DFQATT and SNEGSKA (reference sequence). The CDR3 loop spans 15 amino acids. Trimming shortened V by 0 bases and J by 6 bases, and 15 bases separated the two germline ends. DNA of the CDR3: TGCAGTGCTAGAGATCGGCTGGGGACCATTCAGCCCCAGCATTTT. Its translation is CSARDRLGTIQPQHF.

The V and J genes are TRBV19 and TRBJ2-6; 7 nucleotides match TRBD1. The J segment lost 0 bases and the V segment lost 5 bases, leaving 7 bases of the junction unmatched. CDR1 is LNHDA and CDR2 is SQIVND in the germline V gene (reference sequence). The CDR3 totals 17 residues. CDR3 residues: CASSRRQGPSGANVLTF. For the CDR3, the DNA is TGTGCCAGTAGTCGTCGACAGGGTCCCTCTGGGGCCAACGTCCTGACTTTC.

The table lists this clonotype with a few counts. V and J are TRBV7-8 and TRBJ2-3; D tentatively fits TRBD1 or TRBD2 (7 bases each). Trimming shortened V by 4 bases and J by 2 bases, and 16 bases separated the two germline ends. The CDR3 is 16 amino acids. Germline V CDR1 and CDR2: SGHVS, FQNEAQ. The CDR3 spells CASSSIQGRDTDTQYF. The CDR3 region has the DNA TGTGCCAGCAGCTCGATACAGGGGAGGGACACAGATACGCAGTATTTT.

The chain carries TRBV6-2 or TRBV6-3 and TRBJ2-2; 7 nucleotides agree with TRBD1. This CDR3 region has 14 residues. Germline V gene data show CDR1 as MNHEY and CDR2 as SVGEGT. V shed 2 bases, J shed 7 bases, and the junction held 4 bases outside the gene matches. The CDR3 DNA reads TGTGCCAGCAGTTACGGGGACAGTCGCGGGGAGCTGTTTTTT. Protein product: CASSYGDSRGELFF.

This clonotype was recorded a few times. The chain employs TRBV3-1 and TRBJ1-2; 7 nucleotides agree with TRBD1. The germline V gene has CDR1 LGHDT and CDR2 YNNKEL (reference sequence). The CDR3 runs 14 residues. With 1 base clipped from V and 8 bases from J, the junction kept 7 bases outside the gene matches. This CDR3 reads CASSQVHRGGGYTF. The DNA for the CDR3 is TGTGCCAGCAGCCAAGTCCACAGGGGCGGCGGCTACACCTTC.

The table lists this clonotype with a few counts. This rearrangement joins TRBV20-1 to TRBJ2-1; D possibly uses TRBD1 or TRBD2 (6 bases each). Trimming cost V 1 base and J 7 bases, with 17 bases left between them. Germline V CDR1 and CDR2: DFQATT, SNEGSKA (reference sequence). The CDR3 covers 15 residues. This chain's CDR3 is CSARAGADSGNEQFF. The CDR3 DNA sequence: TGCAGTGCTAGAGCGGGAGCGGACAGTGGAAATGAGCAGTTCTTC.

The J gene is TRBJ1-5, the V gene TRBV4-1; D is possibly TRBD1 (5 bases). CDR1 is MGHRA, CDR2 YSYEKL, per germline. V lost 3 bases, J lost 2 bases, and 14 bases lay in between. CDR3 length: 16 residues. The CDR3 DNA sequence: TGCGCCAGCAGCCAGGGCCCCGACAGCCGCAATCAGCCCCAGCATTTT. As protein: CASSQGPDSRNQPQHF.

This chain uses TRBV5-6 with TRBJ1-1, with 8 bases that match TRBD1. V lost 2 bases, J lost 3 bases, and 15 bases stayed unmatched. The germline gives CDR1 SGHDT, CDR2 YYEEEE. The CDR3 is 18 residues long. The CDR3 DNA sequence: TGTGCCAGCAGCTTCCGGTGGGGGACAGGCACTGGGGACACTGAAGCTTTCTTT. Amino acids: CASSFRWGTGTGDTEAFF.

This clonotype was seen a few times. V is TRBV10-3 and J is TRBJ2-7, with 8 positions matching TRBD2. Per the germline V gene, CDR1 is ENHRY and CDR2 is SYGVKD. The ends lost 6 bases at V and 4 bases at J; junction bases unmatched: 5. The CDR3 sequence is 13 residues long. The CDR3 here is CAISSSGQYEQYV. In nucleotides, the CDR3 is TGTGCCATCAGCTCTAGCGGGCAGTACGAGCAGTACGTC.

This chain connects TRBV7-9 to TRBJ2-7, with a weak D call TRBD2 (5 bases). V was cut by 0 bases and J by 6 bases, with 9 bases left in between. CDR1 and CDR2 from the germline V gene are SEHNR and FQNEAQ (reference sequence). This CDR3 has 13 residues. CDR3: CASSLAGASEQYV. The CDR3 bases are TGTGCCAGCAGCTTAGCGGGAGCCTCCGAGCAGTACGTC.

The rearrangement uses TRBV2 and TRBJ1-2; D call uncertain. There are 14 residues in the CDR3. Trimming stripped 5 bases from V and 2 bases from J, with 12 bases between. The germline V gene has CDR1 SNHLY and CDR2 FYNNEI. The CDR3 DNA sequence: TGTGCCAGCAGTTCCCCCCCAGGCAACTATGGCTACACCTTC. Encoded protein: CASSSPPGNYGYTF.

This clonotype was observed a few times. The rearrangement joins TRBV29-1 to TRBJ1-1; weak D call: TRBD1 (6 bases). Germline assignment: CDR1 SQVTM and CDR2 ANQGSEA. With 4 bases removed from V and 5 bases from J, the gap between germline ends came to 14 bases. This CDR3 has 13 amino acids. Written as DNA, the CDR3 is TGCAGCGTTGCGCTCATAGGGGGGACTGAAGCTTTCTTT. Its protein is CSVALIGGTEAFF.

This clonotype was found a few times. V and J are TRBV20-1 and TRBJ1-1; D gene unclear. The CDR3 sequence is 11 residues long. Trimming removed 3 bases at V and 6 bases at J, with 8 bases between. The germline CDR1 and CDR2 sequences are DFQATT and SNEGSKA (reference sequence). The CDR3 region is CSARATAEAFF. Here the CDR3 DNA reads TGCAGTGCTAGGGCCACGGCTGAAGCTTTCTTT.

The chain carries TRBV24-1 and TRBJ2-1; no clear D. V lost 9 bases to trimming and J lost 8 bases, with 10 bases between them. Germline lookup yields CDR1 KGHDR and CDR2 SFDVKD. This CDR3 contains 11 residues. The CDR3 region has the DNA TGTGCCACCTCCCAGGCGGATGAGCAGTTCTTC. Amino acid sequence: CATSQADEQFF.

This clonotype was recorded a few times. The gene calls are TRBV9 and TRBJ1-6, with D uncertain. CDR1 and CDR2 from the germline V gene are SGDLS and YYNGEE. The CDR3 runs 15 residues. V was trimmed by 1 base and J by 5 bases, leaving 10 bases between them. This chain's CDR3 is CASSVRDFHNSPLHF. CDR3 in DNA: TGTGCCAGCAGCGTACGTGACTTTCATAATTCACCCCTCCACTTT.

The genes are TRBV29-1 and TRBJ2-6; 10 bases agree with TRBD1. Trimming took 6 bases from V and 3 from J; bases not matched to a gene: 2. The CDR3 has 14 residues. Germline loops: CDR1 SQVTM, CDR2 ANQGSEA. The CDR3 DNA reads TGCAGCGTGGGACAGGGGAGTGGGGCCAACGTCCTGACTTTC. This gives the protein CSVGQGSGANVLTF.

The table lists this clonotype with a few counts. The genes are TRBV30 and TRBJ2-5; 9 bases are shared with TRBD1. Trimming took 4 bases from V and 5 from J; bases not matched to a gene: 8. CDR1 is GTSNPN and CDR2 is SVGIG in the germline V gene (reference sequence). The CDR3 extends over 14 amino acids. Written as DNA, the CDR3 is TGTGCCTGGACCATAAGCGGGACAGGGGAGACCCAGTACTTC. Its protein is CAWTISGTGETQYF.

This clonotype was found once. A read error may be the cause here, since a much bigger clone is one base away. The rearrangement uses TRBV12-3 or TRBV12-4 and TRBJ1-2; no reliable D call. This CDR3 region has 13 residues. The CDR3 DNA sequence: TGTGCCGGCAGTTTAGTAGGGTACCTTGGCTACACCTTC. It yields the protein CAGSLVGYLGYTF.